The source of this T cell receptor beta chain is a study of shared clonotypes between healthy human individuals. Trimming at V came to 5 bases and at J to 3 bases, leaving 14 bases not matched to a gene. Germline loops: CDR1 SGHAT, CDR2 FQNNGV. This CDR3 has 19 amino acids. Overall study findings and caveats: Sequencing depth was a factor that was expected to affect clonotype sharing among donors.

CD45RO-negative, CCR7-selected cells formed the naive CD8 fraction, which excluded terminally differentiated effector memory CD45RA+ cells. Recent vaccinations or acute infections were absent in the healthy HIV-negative adult donors. Those who donated, Caucasian adults without exception, all lived in Nashville, Tennessee. An even split of each subset's genomic DNA across several immunoSEQ plates was performed. Some clones are missing from TCRdb's copy, which holds only in-frame ones; the method was immunoSEQ multiplex PCR. The sample lists under 600,000 clones, roughly 98% occurring once. This clone was seen once. What it recognizes is unknown.

This chain joins TRBV11-2 and TRBJ2-3; 13 bases match TRBD2. This sequence was found in a man aged 25 to 45 in good health. Material: naive CD8+ T cells sorted from blood. The CDR3 DNA reads TGTGCCAGCAGCCGGGGACTAGCGGGACCCCATACCTTTACAGATACGCAGTATTTT. It codes for CASSRGLAGPHTFTDTQYF.